A few counts support the clone carrying this T cell receptor (beta chain). Its antigen remains unknown. This specimen belongs to a study of T cells in Graves' hyperthyroidism and ophthalmopathy. The wider study: Peripheral blood draws took place at initial diagnosis, ahead of any treatment.

CDR3 length: 13 residues. Germline V CDR1 and CDR2: SGHAT, FQNNGV. Trimming removed 5 bases from V and 6 bases from J, with 13 bases in between. Using RNA transcripts as the source, TCR beta CDR3 regions were amplified. The HTBI set primed first-round TCR CDR3 RT-PCR. TCRdb itself ran the multiplex PCR reads through MiXCR, one entry per CDR3 protein. The sample carries under 350,000 distinct CDR3 sequences, approximately 14% recorded once. Study-wide results and caveats: Most thyroid clonotypes expanded above 0.001 appeared in blood too.

The sample was blood. The V gene is TRBV11-2, the J gene TRBJ1-1, with D possibly matching TRBD1 (6 bases). This TCR derives from a woman between 35 and 50 years old with Graves' ophthalmopathy. This CDR3 is CASSPRGGSEAFF. DNA of the CDR3: TGTGCCAGCAGCCCTCGGGGGGGCTCTGAAGCTTTCTTT.